The 8 T cell receptor beta chains listed next were all sequenced from one sample in a study of CD8+ T cells in alopecia areata. The sample's treatment: oral pan-JAK inhibitor, 5-10 mg twice daily. In each case, RNA was isolated and then reverse transcribed into cDNA as the sequencing template. TCRdb's table, derived via immunoSEQ multiplex PCR, lists solely in-frame clones and lacks some. Of roughly 100,000 clones in the sample, roughly 64% were seen once. The sequencing used CD8+ T cells sorted from blood, collected at week 4, from a patient treated with tofacitinib. The receptors derive from a human donor with alopecia areata.

This clone was counted only a few times. V and J are TRBV15 and TRBJ2-7, with 8 bases fitting TRBD2. Germline CDR1 reads LNHNV; CDR2 reads YYDKDF (reference sequence). The V and J ends lost 5 bases and 5 bases, in that order; junction bases with no gene match: 11. The CDR3 is made up of 15 amino acids. Here the CDR3 reads CATSDRTSYVDEQYF. CDR3 nucleotide sequence: TGTGCCACCAGCGACCGGACTAGCTATGTCGACGAGCAGTACTTC. Filled out from reference TRBV15 and TRBJ2-7, the complete variable domain reads DAMVIQNPRYQVTQFGKPVTLSCSQTLNHNVMYWYQQKSSQAPKLLFHYYDKDFNNEADTPDNFQSRRPNTSFCFLDIRSPGLGDTAMYLCATSDRTSYVDEQYFGPGTRLTVT.

This clone was seen a few times. This chain joins TRBV25-1 and TRBJ2-1; the match to TRBD2 covers 11 bases. This CDR3 region has 17 residues. After removal of 4 bases from V and 4 bases from J, the junction contained 9 bases not matched to a gene. CDR1 and CDR2 (germline): MGHDK, SYGVNS. This chain's CDR3 is CASSGLMGLAEYNEQFF. The CDR3 nucleotides are TGTGCCAGCAGTGGTCTGATGGGACTAGCGGAATACAATGAGCAGTTCTTC.

The rearrangement links TRBV7-9 to TRBJ2-3; 8 bases match TRBD2. From germline, CDR1 is SEHNR and CDR2 FQNEAQ (reference sequence). The length of the CDR3 is 16 residues. V lost 0 bases and J lost 6; bases outside the gene matches: 8. The CDR3 sequence: CASSLAGLAGLDTQYF. Here the CDR3 DNA reads TGTGCCAGCAGCTTAGCTGGACTAGCCGGGTTGGATACGCAGTATTTT.

This clone showed up just once. The rearrangement links TRBV27 to TRBJ1-2; D unresolved. Germline V CDR1 and CDR2: MNHEY, SMNVEV (reference sequence). This CDR3 has 14 amino acids. V was pared by 2 bases and J by 5 bases, with 12 bases between. The CDR3: CASSLTGEKYGYTF. The CDR3, as DNA: TGTGCCAGCAGTTTAACGGGAGAAAAGTATGGCTACACCTTC.

This clone was counted a single time. The chain has TRBV28 and TRBJ2-5, with a tentative D call TRBD2 (6 bases). V was pared by 6 bases and J by 5 bases, with 19 bases between. CDR3 size: 15 residues. Germline-derived CDR1 and CDR2 are MDHEN and SYDVKM. The CDR3 nucleotides are TGTGCCAGCAGGGGCGGAGCACTCGCGGGGGAGACCCAGTACTTC. As protein: CASRGGALAGETQYF. Filled out from reference TRBV28 and TRBJ2-5, the complete variable domain reads DVKVTQSSRYLVKRTGEKVFLECVQDMDHENMFWYRQDPGLGLRLIYFSYDVKMKEKGDIPEGYSVSREKKERFSLILESASTNQTSMYLCASRGGALAGETQYFGPGTRLLVL.

This chain uses TRBV7-3 with TRBJ2-2, with a tentative D call TRBD1 (5 bases). Germline V gives CDR1 SGHTA, CDR2 FQGTGA. V lost 1 base and J lost 3, with 6 bases in between. The CDR3 loop spans 14 amino acids. CDR3 DNA: TGTGCCAGCAGCTTAATAGGGGACACCGGGGAGCTGTTTTTT. It is translated as CASSLIGDTGELFF. Full variable domain (outside the CDR3, taken from reference TRBV7-3 and TRBJ2-2): GAGVSQTPSNKVTEKGKYVELRCDPISGHTALYWYRQSLGQGPEFLIYFQGTGAADDSGLPNDRFFAVRPEGSVSTLKIQRTERGDSAVYLCASSLIGDTGELFFGEGSRLTVL.

This clone was counted between two and nine times. The rearrangement uses TRBV7-9 and TRBJ2-2, with a weak D call TRBD2 (6 bases). Per the germline V gene, CDR1 is SEHNR and CDR2 is FQNEAQ (reference sequence). Trimming took 1 base from V and 5 from J, leaving 11 bases between them. This CDR3 spans 15 amino acids. The CDR3 DNA reads as TGTGCCAGCAGCTTAGGAGGTGGAGGGACCGGGGAGCTGTTTTTT. Protein: CASSLGGGGTGELFF.

The CDR3 loop is CSAGGGPLWDRYGYTF. The CDR3 nucleotides read TGCAGCGCGGGGGGAGGTCCCCTCTGGGATCGGTATGGCTACACCTTC. The V call is TRBV29-1, the J call TRBJ1-2, with a possible D match to TRBD1 (5 bases). Trimming took 7 bases from V and 5 from J, leaving 26 bases between them. Germline lookup yields CDR1 SQVTM and CDR2 ANQGSEA. This CDR3 is 16 amino acids long. Variable domain in full (rest from reference TRBV29-1 and TRBJ1-2): SAVISQKPSRDICQRGTSLTIQCQVDSQVTMMFWYRQQPGQSLTLIATANQGSEATYESGFVIDKFPISRPNLTFSTLTVSNMSPEDSSIYLCSAGGGPLWDRYGYTFGSGTRLTVV.